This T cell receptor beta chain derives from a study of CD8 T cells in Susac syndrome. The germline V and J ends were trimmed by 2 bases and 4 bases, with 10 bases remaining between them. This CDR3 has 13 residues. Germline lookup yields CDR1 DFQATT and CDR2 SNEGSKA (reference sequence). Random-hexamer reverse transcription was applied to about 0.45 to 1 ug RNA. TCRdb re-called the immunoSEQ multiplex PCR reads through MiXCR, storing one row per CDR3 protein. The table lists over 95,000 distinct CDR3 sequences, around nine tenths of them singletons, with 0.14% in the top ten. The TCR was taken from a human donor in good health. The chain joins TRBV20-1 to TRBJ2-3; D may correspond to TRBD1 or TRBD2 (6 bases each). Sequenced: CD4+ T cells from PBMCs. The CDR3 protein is CSARIGGPDTQYF. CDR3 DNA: TGCAGTGCTAGAATCGGGGGCCCAGATACGCAGTATTTT.